This entry is about one T cell receptor beta chain. The antigen is not known. The PCR made use of 60 Vbeta and 13 Jbeta primers. Using immunoSEQ multiplex PCR, the repertoire was profiled, and TCRdb retains in-frame clones only, with some absent. Found here are approximately 160,000 clones, approximately 86% of them singletons; the top ten hold roughly 1.5%. The data belong to a study of cytomegalovirus exposure and HLA in healthy donors. Study-wide context: From HLA-typed donors, an early data release held roughly 89 million unique TCRs.

Study conclusions and caveats: Later, an analysis found that common viral pathogens appeared to be linked with several of the most significant clusters. In a later analysis, V- and J-gene trimming of beta chains associated with a DCLRE1C missense variant, replicated independently. TRBV6-2, TRBV6-3 and some other V segments were excluded as indistinguishable.

The CDR3 covers 15 residues. With 3 bases removed from V and 3 bases from J, the gap between germline ends came to 12 bases. The germline gives CDR1 MNHNS, CDR2 SASEGT. The sequencing sample was made of PBMCs. The chain links TRBV6-1 to TRBJ1-5, with a weak D call TRBD1 (5 bases). The receptor was derived from a male donor in good health and CMV-seronegative. CDR3 protein: CASSDSRVYNQPQHF. The CDR3, as DNA: TGTGCCAGCAGTGATAGCAGGGTTTACAATCAGCCCCAGCATTTT.